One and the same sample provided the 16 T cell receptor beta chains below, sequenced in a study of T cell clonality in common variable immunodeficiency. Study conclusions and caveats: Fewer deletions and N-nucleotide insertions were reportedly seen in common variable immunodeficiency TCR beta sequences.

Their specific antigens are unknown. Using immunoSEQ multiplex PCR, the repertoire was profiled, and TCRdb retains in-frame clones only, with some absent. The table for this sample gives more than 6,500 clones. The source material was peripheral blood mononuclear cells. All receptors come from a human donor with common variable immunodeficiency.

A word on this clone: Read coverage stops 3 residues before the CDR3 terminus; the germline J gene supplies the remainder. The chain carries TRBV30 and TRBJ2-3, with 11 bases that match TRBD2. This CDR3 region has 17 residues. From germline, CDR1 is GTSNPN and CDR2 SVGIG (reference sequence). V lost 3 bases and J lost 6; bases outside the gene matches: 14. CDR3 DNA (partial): TGTGCCTGGAGCGACTTAGCGGGAGGGCTGCGGGGGGATACG. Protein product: CAWSDLAGGLRGDT. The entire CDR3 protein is CAWSDLAGGLRGDTQYF.

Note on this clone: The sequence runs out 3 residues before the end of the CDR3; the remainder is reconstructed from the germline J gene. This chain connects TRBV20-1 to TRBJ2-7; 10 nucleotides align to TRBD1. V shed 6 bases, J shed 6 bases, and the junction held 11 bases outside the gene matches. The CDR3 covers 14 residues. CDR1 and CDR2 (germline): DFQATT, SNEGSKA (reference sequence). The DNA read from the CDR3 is TGCAGTGCCCTTCTGACAGGGGGCGCGGGCGAG. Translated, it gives CSALLTGGAGE. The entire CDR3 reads CSALLTGGAGEQYF.

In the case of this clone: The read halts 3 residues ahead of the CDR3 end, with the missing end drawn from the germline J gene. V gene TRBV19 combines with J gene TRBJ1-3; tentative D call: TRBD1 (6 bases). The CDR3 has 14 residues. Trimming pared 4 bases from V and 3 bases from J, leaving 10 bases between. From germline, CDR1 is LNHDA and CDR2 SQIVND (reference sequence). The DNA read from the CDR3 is TGTGCCAGTAGTACAGCAGGGGTTGGAAACACC. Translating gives CASSTAGVGNT. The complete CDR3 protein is CASSTAGVGNTIYF.

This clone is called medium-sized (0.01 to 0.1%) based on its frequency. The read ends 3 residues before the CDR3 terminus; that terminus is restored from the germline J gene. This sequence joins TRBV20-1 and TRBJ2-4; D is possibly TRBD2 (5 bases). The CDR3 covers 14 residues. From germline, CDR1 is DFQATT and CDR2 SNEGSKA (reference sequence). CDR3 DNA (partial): TGCAGTGCAGCGGCCGATGGATTAAACGGGCAT. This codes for CSAAADGLNGH. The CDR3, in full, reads CSAAADGLNGHQYF.

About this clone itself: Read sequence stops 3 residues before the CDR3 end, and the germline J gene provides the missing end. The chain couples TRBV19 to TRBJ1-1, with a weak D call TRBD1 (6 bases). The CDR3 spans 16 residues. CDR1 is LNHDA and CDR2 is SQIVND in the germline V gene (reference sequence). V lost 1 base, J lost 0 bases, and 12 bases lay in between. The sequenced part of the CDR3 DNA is TGTGCCAGTAGTATAGGGGGACAAAGCCTGAACACTGAA. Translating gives CASSIGGQSLNTE. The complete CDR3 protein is CASSIGGQSLNTEAFF.

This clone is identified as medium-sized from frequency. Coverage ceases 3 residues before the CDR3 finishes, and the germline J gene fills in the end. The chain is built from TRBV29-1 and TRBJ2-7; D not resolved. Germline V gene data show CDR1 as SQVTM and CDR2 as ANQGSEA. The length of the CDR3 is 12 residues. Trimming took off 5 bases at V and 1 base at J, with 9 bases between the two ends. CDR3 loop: CSVSIQSYEQYF. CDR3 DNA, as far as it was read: TGCAGCGTTTCGATACAGTCCTACGAG.

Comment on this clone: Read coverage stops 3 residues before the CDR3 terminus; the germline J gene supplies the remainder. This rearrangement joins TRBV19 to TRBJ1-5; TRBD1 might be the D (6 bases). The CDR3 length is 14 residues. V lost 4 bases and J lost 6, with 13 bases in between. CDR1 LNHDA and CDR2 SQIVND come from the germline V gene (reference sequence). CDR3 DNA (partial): TGTGCCAGTAGTACCGGACAGACGGGTCAGCCC. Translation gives CASSTGQTGQP. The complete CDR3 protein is CASSTGQTGQPQHF.

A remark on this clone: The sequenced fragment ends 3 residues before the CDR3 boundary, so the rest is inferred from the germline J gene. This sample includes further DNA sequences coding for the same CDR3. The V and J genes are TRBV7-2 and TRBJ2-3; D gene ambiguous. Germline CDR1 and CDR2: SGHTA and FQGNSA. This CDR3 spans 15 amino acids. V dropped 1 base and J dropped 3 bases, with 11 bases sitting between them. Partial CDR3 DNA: TGTGCCAGCAGCTTAGTGGCGAGCAGGACAGATACG. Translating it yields CASSLVASRTDT. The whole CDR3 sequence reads CASSLVASRTDTQYF. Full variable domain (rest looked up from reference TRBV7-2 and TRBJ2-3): GAGVSQSPSNKVTEKGKDVELRCDPISGHTALYWYRQSLGQGLEFLIYFQGNSAPDKSGLPSDRFSAERTGGSVSTLTIQRTQQEDSAVYLCASSLVASRTDTQYFGPGTRLTVL.

CDR3 sequence reads: CASSLAGGVNEQYF. The CDR3 bases that were read are TGTGCCAGCAGCTTAGCGGGGGGGGTCAACGAG. This rearrangement joins TRBV7-6 to TRBJ2-7, with 7 nucleotides matching TRBD2. The read is 3 residues too short to cover the CDR3 end, so that end is filled in from the germline J gene. V was clipped by 0 bases and J by 5 bases; unmatched bases: 4. The CDR3 sequence is 14 residues long. Germline V gene sequence: CDR1 SGHVS, CDR2 FNYEAQ.

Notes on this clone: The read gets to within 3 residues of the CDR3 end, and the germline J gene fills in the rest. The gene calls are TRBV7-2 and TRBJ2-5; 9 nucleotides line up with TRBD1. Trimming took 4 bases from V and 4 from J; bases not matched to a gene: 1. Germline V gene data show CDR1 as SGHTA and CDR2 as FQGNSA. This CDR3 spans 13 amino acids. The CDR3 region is CASSWDRVETQYF. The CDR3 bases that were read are TGTGCCAGCAGCTGGGACAGGGTAGAGACC.

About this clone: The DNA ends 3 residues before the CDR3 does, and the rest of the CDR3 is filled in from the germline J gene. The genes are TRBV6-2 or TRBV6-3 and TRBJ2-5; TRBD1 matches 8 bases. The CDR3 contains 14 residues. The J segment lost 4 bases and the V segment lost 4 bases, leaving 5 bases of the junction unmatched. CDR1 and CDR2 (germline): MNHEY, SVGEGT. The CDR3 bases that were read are TGTGCCAGCAGTTCGGGGCAGGGGGCAGAGACC. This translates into CASSSGQGAET. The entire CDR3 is CASSSGQGAETQYF.

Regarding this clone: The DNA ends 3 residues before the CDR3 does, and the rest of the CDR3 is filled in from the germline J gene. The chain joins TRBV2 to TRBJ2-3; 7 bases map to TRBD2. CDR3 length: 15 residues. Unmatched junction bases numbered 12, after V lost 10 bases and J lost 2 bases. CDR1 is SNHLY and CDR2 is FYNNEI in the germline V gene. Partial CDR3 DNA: TGTGCCACCTTCACGGCTAGCGGAGTCACAGATACG. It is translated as CATFTASGVTDT. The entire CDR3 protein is CATFTASGVTDTQYF.

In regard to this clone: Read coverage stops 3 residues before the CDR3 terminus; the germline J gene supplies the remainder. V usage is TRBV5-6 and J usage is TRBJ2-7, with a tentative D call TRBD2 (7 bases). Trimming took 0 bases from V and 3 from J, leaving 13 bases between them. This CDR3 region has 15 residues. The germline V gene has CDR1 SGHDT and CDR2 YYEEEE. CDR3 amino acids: CASSLGGRGNYEQYF. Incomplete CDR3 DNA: TGTGCCAGCAGCTTGGGGGGGAGGGGGAACTACGAG.

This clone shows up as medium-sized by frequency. This CDR3 reads CATSRDAGAADTQYF. The CDR3 DNA, read in part, is TGTGCCACCAGCAGAGATGCGGGGGCCGCAGATACG. V is TRBV15 and J is TRBJ2-3; the D gene is possibly TRBD2 (7 bases). The read ends 3 residues before the CDR3 terminus; that terminus is restored from the germline J gene. Between the trimmed V and J ends, which lost 0 bases and 4 bases, there was a span of 11 bases. The CDR3 spans 15 residues. Germline V gene lookup returns CDR1 LNHNV and CDR2 YYDKDF (reference sequence).

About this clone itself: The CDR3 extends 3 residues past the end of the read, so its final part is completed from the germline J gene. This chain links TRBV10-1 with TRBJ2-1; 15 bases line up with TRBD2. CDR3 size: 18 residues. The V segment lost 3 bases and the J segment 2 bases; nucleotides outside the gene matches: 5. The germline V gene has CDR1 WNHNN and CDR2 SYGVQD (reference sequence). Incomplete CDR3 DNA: TGCGCCAGCAGTGATGGACTAGCGGGAGGGTTCGCCTACAATGAG. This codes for CASSDGLAGGFAYNE. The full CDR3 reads CASSDGLAGGFAYNEQFF.

The CDR3 DNA, read in part, is TGTGCCAGTAGTCCCGGACAGGGTGTCAATCAGCCC. Its translation: CASSPGQGVNQP. The CDR3 reads in full as CASSPGQGVNQPQHF. The chain uses TRBV19 and TRBJ1-5; 8 nucleotides align to TRBD1. The read stops 3 residues short of the end of the CDR3; the missing end is completed from the germline J gene. V shed 5 bases and J 3 bases; nucleotides not matched to a gene: 6. This CDR3 spans 15 amino acids. CDR1 is LNHDA, CDR2 SQIVND, per germline (reference sequence).